Listed here are 27 T cell receptor beta chains from one sample, sequenced in a study of T cell repertoires in cytomegalovirus infection. TCRdb reprocessed the reads with MiXCR, giving one entry per CDR3 protein. Seen here are under 200,000 distinct CDR3 sequences, roughly 21% observed once, and the top ten hold 20% to 30%. No antigen has been identified for these receptors. The sequenced sample was CD8+ T cells from cultured PBMCs, obtained from culture after CMV antigen stimulation. The source of these receptors is a human donor in good health (CMV status not recorded). Some clones in this sample may be carry-over from other donors' samples.

This clonotype was observed once. This sequence joins TRBV7-2 and TRBJ2-7, with 9 bases aligning to TRBD2. V was pared by 5 bases and J by 2 bases, with 4 bases of the junction left unmatched. Germline CDR1 and CDR2: SGHTA and FQGNSA. This CDR3 comprises 14 residues. CDR3 in DNA: TGTGCCAGCAGCGCCGGCGGGGGGGCCTACGAGCAGTACTTC. Its protein product is CASSAGGGAYEQYF.

The V gene is TRBV7-2, the J gene TRBJ1-6; D might be TRBD1 (6 bases). CDR3 length: 15 amino acids. Germline CDR1 and CDR2: SGHTA and FQGNSA. V dropped 7 bases and J dropped 6 bases, with 16 bases sitting between them. CDR3 bases: TGTGCCAGCAAAACACAGGGAGGAAGTAATTCACCCCTCCACTTT. Translating it yields CASKTQGGSNSPLHF.

This clonotype was seen a few times. V and J are TRBV7-8 and TRBJ2-7, with TRBD2 identical over 10 bases. The germline CDR1 and CDR2 sequences are SGHVS and FQNEAQ. The CDR3 covers 16 residues. The ends lost 5 bases at V and 9 bases at J; junction bases unmatched: 16. The CDR3: CASSPTTSGVALRQYF. As DNA, the CDR3 is TGTGCCAGCAGCCCTACAACTAGCGGGGTAGCCTTACGGCAGTACTTC.

The rearrangement uses TRBV6-6 and TRBJ1-2; D call uncertain. In germline, CDR1 is MNHNY, CDR2 SVGAGI (reference sequence). Trimming left V 1 base short and J 0 bases short, with 9 bases between. This CDR3 comprises 15 residues. The CDR3: CASSYLGSSNYGYTF. In DNA form, the CDR3 reads TGTGCCAGCAGTTACTTGGGCAGTTCTAACTATGGCTACACCTTC.

This clonotype was detected a few times. The gene calls are TRBV7-9 and TRBJ2-2; a weak D match, TRBD2 (6 bases). This CDR3 comprises 17 residues. The V gene lost 0 bases and the J gene lost 7 bases, with 18 bases spanning the gap. The germline V gene has CDR1 SEHNR and CDR2 FQNEAQ (reference sequence). As DNA, the CDR3 is TGTGCCAGCAGCTTAGCAAAGGGACTGCTGAGAATCGGGGAGCTGTTTTTT. Its translation: CASSLAKGLLRIGELFF.

V gene TRBV6-8 combines with J gene TRBJ2-1; D gene ambiguous. The CDR3 covers 13 residues. Trimming pared 5 bases from V and 12 bases from J, leaving 17 bases between. Germline V CDR1 and CDR2: MNHGY, SAAAGT. The CDR3 DNA reads as TGTGCCAGCAGTCTAACCACGCCGGAGCCGCAGTTCTTC. As protein: CASSLTTPEPQFF.

This clonotype was seen a handful of times. This rearrangement joins TRBV11-2 to TRBJ2-1, with D unresolved. Trimming cost V 0 bases and J 9 bases, with 18 bases left between them. The CDR3 is 16 residues long. CDR1 and CDR2 from the germline V gene are SGHAT and FQNNGV. CDR3 in amino acids: CASSLDYKASIGEQFF. CDR3 nucleotides: TGTGCCAGCAGCTTAGATTATAAAGCTAGTATCGGTGAGCAGTTCTTC. The full variable domain, its missing parts supplied by reference TRBV11-2 and TRBJ2-1, is EAGVAQSPRYKIIEKRQSVAFWCNPISGHATLYWYQQILGQGPKLLIQFQNNGVVDDSQLPKDRFSAERLKGVDSTLKIQPAKLEDSAVYLCASSLDYKASIGEQFFGPGTRLTVL.

The chain employs TRBV29-1 and TRBJ2-3; no reliable D call. Germline assignment: CDR1 SQVTM and CDR2 ANQGSEA. This CDR3 region has 13 residues. Trimming cost V 6 bases and J 2 bases, with 12 bases left between them. This CDR3 reads CSVDPHTTDTQYF. The CDR3, as DNA: TGCAGCGTGGACCCGCATACCACAGATACGCAGTATTTT.

Only a few counts were recorded for this clonotype. The V gene is TRBV6-6, the J gene TRBJ2-2; 8 nucleotides align to TRBD1. The germline CDR1 and CDR2 sequences are MNHNY and SVGAGI (reference sequence). The junction had 17 bases not matched to a gene; V was cut back by 8 bases and J by 3 bases. The CDR3 has 18 amino acids. The DNA of the CDR3 is TGTGCCAGCCGTCTCTCATCCACCGGGACAGGTGACACCGGGGAGCTGTTTTTT. Translation gives CASRLSSTGTGDTGELFF.

This chain joins TRBV6-6 and TRBJ2-7; 7 positions match TRBD1. The trim removed 2 bases at V and 0 bases at J, leaving 4 bases unmatched. The V gene's germline CDR1 is MNHNY and CDR2 SVGAGI (reference sequence). The CDR3 has 15 amino acids. The CDR3 bases are TGTGCCAGCAGTTACGAGGGGGCTTTCTCCTACGAGCAGTACTTC. It is translated as CASSYEGAFSYEQYF.

The V and J genes are TRBV7-2 and TRBJ1-5, with unresolved D. Per the germline V gene, CDR1 is SGHTA and CDR2 is FQGNSA. V lost 3 bases and J lost 5, with 11 bases in between. CDR3 length: 14 amino acids. The CDR3 reads CASSFNGVDQPQHF. DNA for the CDR3: TGTGCCAGCAGCTTTAATGGGGTCGATCAGCCCCAGCATTTT.

The table lists this clonotype with a count of one. The genes are TRBV20-1 and TRBJ2-2, with D unclear. Trimming took 1 base from V and 1 from J, leaving 25 bases between them. Germline V gene lookup returns CDR1 DFQATT and CDR2 SNEGSKA (reference sequence). The CDR3 loop spans 20 amino acids. CDR3 in amino acids: CSARGDGSWGSDQNTGELFF. The CDR3 DNA is TGCAGTGCTAGAGGTGACGGCTCATGGGGTTCCGACCAGAACACCGGGGAGCTGTTTTTT.

This clonotype has a count of ten or more. The chain combines TRBV7-8 with TRBJ1-1; D remains unclear. Germline loops: CDR1 SGHVS, CDR2 FQNEAQ. The germline V and J ends were trimmed by 5 bases and 1 base, with 17 bases remaining between them. This CDR3 contains 16 residues. The CDR3 nucleotides read TGTGCCAGCAGCCCCCTCGTGGGCTTACAGAACACTGAAGCTTTCTTT. Translated: CASSPLVGLQNTEAFF.

There are a few counts of this clonotype. This rearrangement joins TRBV6-2 or TRBV6-3 to TRBJ1-2; tentatively, D is TRBD1 (6 bases). This CDR3 contains 15 residues. V lost 5 bases and J lost 2, with 15 bases in between. Germline assignment: CDR1 MNHEY and CDR2 SVGEGT. The CDR3 sequence is CASSLRADRNYGYTF. DNA of the CDR3: TGTGCCAGCAGTCTTCGAGCTGACAGGAACTATGGCTACACCTTC.

This clonotype has a handful of counts. The chain recombines TRBV6-2 or TRBV6-3 with TRBJ2-1; 8 nucleotides agree with TRBD2. This CDR3 spans 16 amino acids. V trimming: 0 bases; J trimming: 7 bases; junction bases outside the gene matches: 8. The V gene's germline CDR1 is MNHEY and CDR2 SVGEGT. CDR3 sequence reads: CASSYSVGGARNEQFF. CDR3 coding DNA: TGTGCCAGCAGTTACTCGGTCGGGGGGGCCAGGAATGAGCAGTTCTTC.

The chain is built from TRBV4-1 and TRBJ2-7, with TRBD2 as a possible D gene (5 bases). V lost 1 base and J lost 0, with 13 bases in between. Germline V gives CDR1 MGHRA, CDR2 YSYEKL. CDR3 length: 16 residues. The CDR3: CASSQVEGRSSYEQYF. CDR3 nucleotide sequence: TGCGCCAGCAGCCAAGTAGAGGGCCGCAGCTCCTACGAGCAGTACTTC.

CDR3 coding DNA: TGTGCCACACGCAGGGAAACAGGGAATGAGCAGTTCTTC. It yields the protein CATRRETGNEQFF. The chain joins TRBV7-8 to TRBJ2-1, with D possibly matching TRBD1 (6 bases). Deletions cut 10 bases from V and 7 bases from J, with 17 bases between. The CDR3 extends over 13 amino acids. Germline loops: CDR1 SGHVS, CDR2 FQNEAQ.

This sequence joins TRBV19 and TRBJ2-5; a weak D match, TRBD1 (6 bases). V lost 3 bases, J lost 1 base, and 15 bases lay in between. CDR1 is LNHDA and CDR2 is SQIVND in the germline V gene (reference sequence). The CDR3 runs to 16 residues. The CDR3 region has the DNA TGTGCCAGTAGTATTGGTGGGGGCCGATTCCAAGAGACCCAGTACTTC. Translating it yields CASSIGGGRFQETQYF.

The chain carries TRBV27 and TRBJ1-5, with 7 bases lining up with TRBD1. The V gene's germline CDR1 is MNHEY and CDR2 SMNVEV (reference sequence). V was clipped by 1 base and J by 0 bases; unmatched bases: 9. The CDR3 sequence is 18 residues long. Here the CDR3 DNA reads TGTGCCAGCAGTTTATGGGGACAGCATATTTATAGCAATCAGCCCCAGCATTTT. This encodes CASSLWGQHIYSNQPQHF.

A few counts support this clonotype. The chain combines TRBV12-3 or TRBV12-4 with TRBJ2-2, with D perhaps TRBD1 (7 bases). With 7 bases removed from V and 3 bases from J, the gap between germline ends came to 15 bases. The CDR3 has 15 amino acids. CDR3 amino acids: CASTPTGEDTGELFF. The CDR3 DNA follows: TGTGCCAGCACCCCAACAGGGGAGGACACCGGGGAGCTGTTTTTT.

This clonotype has at least ten counts. The rearrangement joins TRBV7-2 to TRBJ2-5; D call uncertain. Trimming took 2 bases from V and 2 from J, leaving 9 bases between them. CDR3 length: 14 amino acids. Germline CDR1 is SGHTA and CDR2 is FQGNSA. CDR3 in DNA: TGTGCCAGCAGCTTACGGCTTTCTCAAGAGACCCAGTACTTC. Protein: CASSLRLSQETQYF.

This chain uses TRBV6-2 or TRBV6-3 with TRBJ2-3, with D tentatively TRBD1 (5 bases). Germline V gene lookup returns CDR1 MNHEY and CDR2 SVGEGT. Trimming took off 2 bases at V and 2 bases at J, with 8 bases between the two ends. This CDR3 spans 14 amino acids. CDR3 sequence reads: CASSYETVTDTQYF. CDR3 coding DNA: TGTGCCAGCAGTTACGAGACAGTCACAGATACGCAGTATTTT.

CDR3 amino acids: CASNLYGQEAGELFF. CDR3 DNA: TGTGCCAGCAACCTATACGGACAGGAGGCCGGGGAGCTGTTTTTT. The chain has TRBV7-8 and TRBJ2-2, with 7 bases matching TRBD1. Germline V lookup: CDR1 SGHVS, CDR2 FQNEAQ. The CDR3 is 15 amino acids. Trimming took 7 bases from V and 6 from J; bases not matched to a gene: 11.

This clonotype appeared a few times. This chain joins TRBV6-1 and TRBJ1-5; D is uncertain. V was cut by 2 bases and J by 4 bases, with 18 bases left in between. Germline CDR1 MNHNS, CDR2 SASEGT. The length of the CDR3 is 17 residues. CDR3 nucleotides: TGTGCCAGCAGTGAATTCACGGTTGGAGGTGTTAATCAGCCCCAGCATTTT. It codes for CASSEFTVGGVNQPQHF.

This clonotype was seen more than once but under ten times. The CDR3 is CASSLGVDEQFF. As DNA, the CDR3 is TGTGCCAGCAGCTTGGGGGTGGATGAGCAGTTCTTC. The chain combines TRBV7-8 with TRBJ2-1; D assignment may be TRBD1 or TRBD2 (5 bases each). V was shortened by 3 bases and J by 8 bases, with 8 bases between the two germline ends. Germline V gene lookup returns CDR1 SGHVS and CDR2 FQNEAQ. The CDR3 totals 12 residues.

V usage is TRBV7-6 and J usage is TRBJ1-3; D remains ambiguous. The CDR3 sequence is 15 residues long. CDR1 and CDR2 from the germline V gene are SGHVS and FNYEAQ. Trimming cost V 0 bases and J 4 bases, with 10 bases left between them. In DNA, the CDR3 is TGTGCCAGCAGCTTAGCGCGGGGAAGAGGAAACACCATATATTTT. Protein product: CASSLARGRGNTIYF.

The chain combines TRBV4-1 with TRBJ1-4; D is perhaps TRBD1 (6 bases). V lost 3 bases and J lost 5, with 16 bases in between. Germline V lookup: CDR1 MGHRA, CDR2 YSYEKL. This CDR3 spans 16 amino acids. The CDR3 region has the DNA TGCGCCAGCAGCCAGCCTCAGGACAGAAGGAATGAAAAACTGTTTTTT. Translated, it gives CASSQPQDRRNEKLFF.